This TCR beta chain stems from a study of graft-versus-host responses after intestinal transplantation. Study results and limitations: The recipient marrow held GvH clones, and some of them showed up first in ileum or blood.

This CDR3 is built from 15 residues. V lost 0 bases to trimming and J lost 5 bases, with 13 bases between them. Germline V lookup: CDR1 SGDLS, CDR2 YYNGEE. The data were produced by immunoSEQ multiplex PCR, yet TCRdb's version contains in-frame clones alone and is incomplete. The profile shows 90,000 to 150,000 clones, approximately 95% of them singletons. As to this clone: The antigen is not known.

The rearrangement joins TRBV9 to TRBJ2-3; D not resolved. The TCR was taken from a human donor who received an intestinal transplant. The source was unstimulated CD8+ T cells sorted from spleen or lymph node cells, collected before intestinal transplant. In nucleotides, the CDR3 is TGTGCCAGCAGCGTAGCGAAGGCAGGTGGAGATACGCAGTATTTT. This encodes CASSVAKAGGDTQYF.